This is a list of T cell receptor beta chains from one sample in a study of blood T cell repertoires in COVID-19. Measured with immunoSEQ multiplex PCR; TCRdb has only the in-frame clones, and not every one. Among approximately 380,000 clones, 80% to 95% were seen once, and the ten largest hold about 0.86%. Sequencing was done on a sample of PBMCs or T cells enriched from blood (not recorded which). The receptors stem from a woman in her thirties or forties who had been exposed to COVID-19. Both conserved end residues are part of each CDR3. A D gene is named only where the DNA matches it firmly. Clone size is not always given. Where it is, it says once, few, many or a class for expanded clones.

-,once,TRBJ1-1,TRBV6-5,TGTGCCAGCAGTTCCTCGAGTTCAAGGGGCCGGACTGAAGCTTTCTTT,CASSSSSSRGRTEAFF
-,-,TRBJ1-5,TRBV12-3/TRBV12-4,TGTGCCAGCAGTTTAAGGGGTCATCAGCCCCAGCATTTT,CASSLRGHQPQHF
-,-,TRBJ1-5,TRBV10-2,TGCGCCAGCAGTGAGACCTCAGGGACACCTCACCGGGAGCCCCAGCATTTT,CASSETSGTPHREPQHF
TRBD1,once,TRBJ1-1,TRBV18,TGTGCCAGCTTCCGAGGACAGGGCGAAGCTTTCTTT,CASFRGQGEAFF
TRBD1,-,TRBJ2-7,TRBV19,TGTGCCAGTAGTATAAGCGCCAGGGGGCACATCTCCTACGAGCAGTACTTC,CASSISARGHISYEQYF
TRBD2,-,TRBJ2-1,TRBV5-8,TGTGCCAGCAGCAGCGGGGGGGCTTTCTACAATGAGCAGTTCTTC,CASSSGGAFYNEQFF
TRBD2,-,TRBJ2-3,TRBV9,TGTGCCAGCAGCTTTGCGACTAGCGGGGGGGCCCTGGCAGATACGCAGTATTTT,CASSFATSGGALADTQYF
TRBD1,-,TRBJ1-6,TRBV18,TGTGCCAGCTCACCTGGGACAGGGAGAAATTCACCCCTCCACTTT,CASSPGTGRNSPLHF
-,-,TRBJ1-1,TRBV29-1,TGCAGCGTAGAGGACGGAGGATACACTGAAGCTTTCTTT,CSVEDGGYTEAFF
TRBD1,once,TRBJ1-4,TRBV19,TGTGCCAGTAGTACTAGATCAGGGGGCGATGAAAAACTGTTTTTT,CASSTRSGGDEKLFF
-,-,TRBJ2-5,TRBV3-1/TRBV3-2,TGTGCCAGCAGCCAAGTAACTTACAGGGTGGCGGAGACCCAGTACTTC,CASSQVTYRVAETQYF
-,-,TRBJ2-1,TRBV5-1,TGCGCCAGCAGCCCCACATCGTCGGAGCAGTTCTTC,CASSPTSSEQFF
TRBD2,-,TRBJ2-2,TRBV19,TGTGCCAGTAGTAAACTAGCGGGAGAATACACCGGGGAGCTGTTTTTT,CASSKLAGEYTGELFF
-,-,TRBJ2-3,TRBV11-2,TGTGCCAGCAGCCCGGACTCATCTCGCACAGATACGCAGTATTTT,CASSPDSSRTDTQYF
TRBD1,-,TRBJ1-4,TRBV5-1,TGCGCCAGCAGCGCGGGACAGGGTAATGAAAAACTGTTTTTT,CASSAGQGNEKLFF
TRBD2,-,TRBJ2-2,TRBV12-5,TGTGCTAGTGGTTTACTAGCGGGTGCCACCGGGGAGCTGTTTTTT,CASGLLAGATGELFF
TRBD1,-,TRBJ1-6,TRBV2,TGTGCCACCACCGGGACAGCTGTTAATTCACCCCTCCACTTT,CATTGTAVNSPLHF
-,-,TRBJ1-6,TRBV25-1,TGTGCCAGCAGTGAATTCGGCTGGGGCAATTCACCCCTCCACTTT,CASSEFGWGNSPLHF
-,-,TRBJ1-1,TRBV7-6,TGTGCCAGCAGGCCGATCGGACAGATGAACACTGAAGCTTTCTTT,CASRPIGQMNTEAFF
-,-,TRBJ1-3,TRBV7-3,TGTGCCAGCAGCCAGGGGCCTGGAAACACCATATATTTT,CASSQGPGNTIYF
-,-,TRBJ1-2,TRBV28,TGTGCCAGCTCTCGCGGGACTAACTATGGCTACACCTTC,CASSRGTNYGYTF
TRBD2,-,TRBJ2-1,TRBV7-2,TGTGCCAGCAGGTTACTAGCGGGGCCATACAATGAGCAGTTCTTC,CASRLLAGPYNEQFF
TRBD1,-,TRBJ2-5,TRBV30,TGTGCCTGGAGTGTCATGGCAGGGGGAGAGACCCAGTACTTC,CAWSVMAGGETQYF
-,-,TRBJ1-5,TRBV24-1,TGTGCCACCGCCCCCCGGGACATTAATCAGCCCCAGCATTTT,CATAPRDINQPQHF
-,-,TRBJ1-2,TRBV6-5,TGTGCCAGCAGTCGACAGGTTAACTATGGCTACACCTTC,CASSRQVNYGYTF
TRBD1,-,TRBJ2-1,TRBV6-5,TGTGCCAGCAGTTACACAGGGACAGCGAATGAGCAGTTCTTC,CASSYTGTANEQFF
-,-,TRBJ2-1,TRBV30,TGTGCCTGGAGAGTACACAGGGCCGGTGAGCAGTTCTTC,CAWRVHRAGEQFF
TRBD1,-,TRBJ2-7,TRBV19,TGTGCCAGTAGTGTGGTGACAGGGGGCTCCTACGAGCAGTACTTC,CASSVVTGGSYEQYF
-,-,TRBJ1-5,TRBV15,TGTGCCACCAGCAGAGGGGCAGGCGTAGGCAATCAGCCCCAGCATTTT,CATSRGAGVGNQPQHF
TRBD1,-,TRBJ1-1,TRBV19,TGTGCCAGTAGTACAACAGGGGAAACTGAAGCTTTCTTT,CASSTTGETEAFF
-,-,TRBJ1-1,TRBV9,TGTGCCAGCAGCGTACACGGGAACACTGAAGCTTTCTTT,CASSVHGNTEAFF
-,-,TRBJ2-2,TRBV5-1,TGCGCCAGCAGCTTGGGAACTAGAGCGGTCACCGGGGAGCTGTTTTTT,CASSLGTRAVTGELFF
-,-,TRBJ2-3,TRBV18,TGTGCCAGCTCACCACCGGCGACTAGCACAGATACGCAGTATTTT,CASSPPATSTDTQYF
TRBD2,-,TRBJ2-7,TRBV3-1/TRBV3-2,TGTGCCAGCAGCTACGGGGGGGCAGGCTACGAGCAGTACTTC,CASSYGGAGYEQYF
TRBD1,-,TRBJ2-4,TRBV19,TGTGCCAGTAGTCCCCACAGGGGGGTTGCCAAAAACATTCAGTACTTC,CASSPHRGVAKNIQYF
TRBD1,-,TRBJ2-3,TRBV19,TGTGCCAGTTCTACGGGACAGGGAAAAGATACGCAGTATTTT,CASSTGQGKDTQYF
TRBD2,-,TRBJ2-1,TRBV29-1,TGCAGCGTTGACGCGGGGGTCAATGAGCAGTTCTTC,CSVDAGVNEQFF
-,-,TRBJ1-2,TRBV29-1,TGCAGCGTTGAAAGCCAACCTATGACTCCAGGGGGCTACACCTTC,CSVESQPMTPGGYTF
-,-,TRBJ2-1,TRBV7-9,TGTGCCAGCAGCTTAGGGGCGTCCCAGGGGGGTGATGAGCAGTTCTTC,CASSLGASQGGDEQFF
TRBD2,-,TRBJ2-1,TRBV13,TGTGCCAGCAGCTTAGCCCAGCGGGGGGGCCATGAGCAGTTCTTC,CASSLAQRGGHEQFF
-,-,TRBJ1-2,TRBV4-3,TGCGCCAGCAGCCAAGTAATGGGGGGGAGCTATGGCTACACCTTC,CASSQVMGGSYGYTF
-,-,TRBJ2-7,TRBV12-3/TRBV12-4,TGTGCCAGCAGTTTGCAGAACGAGCAGTACTTC,CASSLQNEQYF
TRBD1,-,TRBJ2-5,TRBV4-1,TGCGCCAGCCCTAAAGACAGGGGCAGGGGGGATCCAGAGACCCAGTACTTC,CASPKDRGRGDPETQYF
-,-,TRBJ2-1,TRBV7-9,TGTGCCAGCAATCTCCCCCAGGGGTCGGCCTACAATGAGCAGTTCTTC,CASNLPQGSAYNEQFF